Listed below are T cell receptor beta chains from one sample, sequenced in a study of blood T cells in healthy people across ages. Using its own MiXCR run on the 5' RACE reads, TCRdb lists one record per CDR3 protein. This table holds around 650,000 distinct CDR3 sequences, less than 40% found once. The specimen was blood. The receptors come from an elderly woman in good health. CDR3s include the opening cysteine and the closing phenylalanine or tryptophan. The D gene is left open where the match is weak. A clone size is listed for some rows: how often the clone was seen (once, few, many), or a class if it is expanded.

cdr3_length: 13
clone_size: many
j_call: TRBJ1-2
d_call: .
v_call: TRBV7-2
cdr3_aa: CASSLGVRRGYTF
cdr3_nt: TGTGCCAGCAGCTTAGGGGTCCGGCGGGGCTACACCTTC

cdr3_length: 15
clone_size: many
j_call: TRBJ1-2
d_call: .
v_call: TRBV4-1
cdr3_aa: CASSQDQQANYGYTF
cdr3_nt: TGCGCCAGCAGCCAAGACCAGCAGGCTAACTATGGCTACACCTTC

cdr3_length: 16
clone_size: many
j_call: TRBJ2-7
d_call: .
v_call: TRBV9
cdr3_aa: CASSPPGRGFSYEQYF
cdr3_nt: TGTGCCAGCAGCCCCCCCGGCAGGGGATTTTCCTACGAGCAGTACTTC

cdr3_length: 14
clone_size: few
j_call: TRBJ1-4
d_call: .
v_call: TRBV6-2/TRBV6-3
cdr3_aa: CASNAVQGCEKLFF
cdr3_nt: TGTGCCAGCAACGCCGTGCAGGGGTGTGAAAAACTGTTTTTT

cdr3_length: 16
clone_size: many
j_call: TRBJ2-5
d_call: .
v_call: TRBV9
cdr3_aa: CASSVGTSRGQETQYF
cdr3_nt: TGTGCCAGCAGCGTAGGAACTAGCCGTGGGCAAGAGACCCAGTACTTC

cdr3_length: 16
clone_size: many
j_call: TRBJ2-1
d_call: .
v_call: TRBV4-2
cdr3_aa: CASSQGVSGLYNEQFF
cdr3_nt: TGTGCCAGCAGCCAAGGGGTTAGCGGACTGTACAATGAGCAGTTCTTC

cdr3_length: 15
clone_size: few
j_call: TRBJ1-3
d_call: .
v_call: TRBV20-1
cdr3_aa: CSARAGTDSGNTIYF
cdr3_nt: TGCAGTGCTAGGGCGGGGACGGACTCTGGAAACACCATATATTTT

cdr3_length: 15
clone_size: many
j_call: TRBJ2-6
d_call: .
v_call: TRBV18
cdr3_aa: CASSPRSSGANVLTF
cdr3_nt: TGTGCCAGCTCACCACGTTCCTCTGGGGCCAACGTCCTGACTTTC

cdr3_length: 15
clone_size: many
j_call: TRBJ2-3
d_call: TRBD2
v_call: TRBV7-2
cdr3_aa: CASSIAGGLTDTQYF
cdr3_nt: TGTGCCAGCAGCATAGCGGGGGGGCTCACAGATACGCAGTATTTT

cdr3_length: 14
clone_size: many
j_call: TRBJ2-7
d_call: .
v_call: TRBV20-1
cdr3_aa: CSAREPRPLFEQYF
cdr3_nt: TGCAGTGCTAGAGAACCCCGACCCCTTTTCGAGCAGTACTTC

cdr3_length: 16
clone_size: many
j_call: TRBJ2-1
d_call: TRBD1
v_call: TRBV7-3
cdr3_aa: CASSSISGQGKNEQFF
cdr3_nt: TGTGCCAGCAGCTCGATCTCGGGACAGGGTAAGAATGAGCAGTTCTTC

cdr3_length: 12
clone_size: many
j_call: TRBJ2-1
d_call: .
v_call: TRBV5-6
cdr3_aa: CASSLQAGEQFF
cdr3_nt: TGTGCCAGCAGCCTTCAGGCGGGTGAGCAGTTCTTC

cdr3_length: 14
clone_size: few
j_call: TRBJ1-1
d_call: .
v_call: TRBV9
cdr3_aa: CASSVNWGGTEAFF
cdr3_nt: TGTGCCAGCAGCGTAAACTGGGGCGGGACTGAAGCTTTCTTT

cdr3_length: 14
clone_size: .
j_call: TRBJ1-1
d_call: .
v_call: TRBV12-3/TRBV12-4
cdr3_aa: CASSFGTGSAEAFF
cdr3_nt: TGTGCCAGCAGTTTTGGGACGGGCAGCGCTGAAGCTTTCTTT

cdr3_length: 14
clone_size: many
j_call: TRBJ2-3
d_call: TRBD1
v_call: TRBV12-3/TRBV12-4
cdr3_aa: CASRPGGTTDTQYF
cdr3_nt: TGTGCCAGCAGACCAGGGGGTACAACAGATACGCAGTATTTT

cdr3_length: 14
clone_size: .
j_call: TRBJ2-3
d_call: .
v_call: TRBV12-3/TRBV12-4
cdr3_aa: CASRSGTGTDTQYF
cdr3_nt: TGTGCCAGCAGGTCCGGGACCGGCACAGATACGCAGTATTTT

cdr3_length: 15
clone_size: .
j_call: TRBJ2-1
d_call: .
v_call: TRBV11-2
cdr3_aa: CASSRGRRSYSERFF
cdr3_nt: TGTGCCAGCAGCAGGGGCAGGAGATCCTACAGTGAGCGGTTCTTC

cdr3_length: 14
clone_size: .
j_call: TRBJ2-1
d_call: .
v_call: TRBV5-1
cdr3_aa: CASSLPGSHNEQFF
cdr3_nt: TGCGCCAGCAGCTTGCCCGGCTCCCACAATGAGCAGTTCTTC

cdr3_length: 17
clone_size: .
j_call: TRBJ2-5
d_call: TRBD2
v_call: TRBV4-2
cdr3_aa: CASSRDFLAGGRNEQYF
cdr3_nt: TGTGCCAGCAGCCGAGACTTCTTAGCGGGGGGGCGAAATGAGCAGTACTTC

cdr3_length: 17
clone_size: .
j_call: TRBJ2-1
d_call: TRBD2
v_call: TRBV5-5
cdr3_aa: CASNPGGSAIYYNEQFF
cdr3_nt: TGTGCCAGCAACCCGGGGGGGAGCGCTATATACTACAATGAGCAGTTCTTC

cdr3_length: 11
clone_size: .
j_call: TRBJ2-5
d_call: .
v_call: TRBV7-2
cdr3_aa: CANSPRGTQYF
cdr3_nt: TGTGCCAACAGCCCGCGCGGGACCCAGTACTTC

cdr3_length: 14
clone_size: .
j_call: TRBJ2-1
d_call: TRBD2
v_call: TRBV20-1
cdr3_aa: CSASRVRGGGEQFF
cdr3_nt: TGCAGTGCTAGTCGTGTCCGGGGGGGAGGGGAGCAGTTCTTC

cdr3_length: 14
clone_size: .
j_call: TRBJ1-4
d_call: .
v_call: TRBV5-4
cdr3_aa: CASSLRDGNEKLFF
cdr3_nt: TGTGCCAGCAGCTTGAGAGACGGGAATGAAAAACTGTTTTTT

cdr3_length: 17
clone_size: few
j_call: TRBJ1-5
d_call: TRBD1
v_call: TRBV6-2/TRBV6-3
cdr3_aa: CASSYSRDRGVNQPQHF
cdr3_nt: TGTGCCAGCAGTTACTCGAGGGACAGGGGGGTCAATCAGCCCCAGCATTTT

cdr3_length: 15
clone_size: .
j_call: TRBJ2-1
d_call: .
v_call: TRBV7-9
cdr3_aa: CASSLQSSRGDEQFF
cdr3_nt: TGTGCCAGCAGCTTACAGTCTTCTAGAGGCGATGAGCAGTTCTTC

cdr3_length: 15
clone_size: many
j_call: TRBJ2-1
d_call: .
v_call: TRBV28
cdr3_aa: CASSLRTVRGNEQFF
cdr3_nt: TGTGCCAGCAGTTTGAGGACGGTTAGAGGAAATGAGCAGTTCTTC

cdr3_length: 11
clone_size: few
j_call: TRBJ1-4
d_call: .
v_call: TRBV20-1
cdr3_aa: CGGQGNEKLFF
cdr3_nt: TGCGGAGGGCAGGGTAATGAAAAACTGTTTTTT

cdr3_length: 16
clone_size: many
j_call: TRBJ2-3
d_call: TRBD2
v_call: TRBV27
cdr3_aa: CASSTDSGGLTDTQYF
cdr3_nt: TGTGCCAGCAGCACTGATAGCGGGGGGCTCACAGATACGCAGTATTTT

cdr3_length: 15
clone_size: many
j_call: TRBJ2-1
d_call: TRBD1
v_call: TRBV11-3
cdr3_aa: CASSLAGQRYNEQFF
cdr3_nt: TGTGCCAGCAGCTTAGCGGGACAGAGATACAATGAGCAGTTCTTC